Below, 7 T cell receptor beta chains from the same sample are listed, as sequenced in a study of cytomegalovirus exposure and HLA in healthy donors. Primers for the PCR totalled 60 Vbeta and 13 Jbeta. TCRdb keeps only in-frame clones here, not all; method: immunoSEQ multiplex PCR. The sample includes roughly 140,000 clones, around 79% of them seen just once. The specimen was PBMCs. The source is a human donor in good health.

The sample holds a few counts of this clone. The CDR3 is CASSADLRRAYEQYF. CDR3 coding DNA: TGTGCCAGCAGTGCGGATCTTAGGCGGGCCTACGAGCAGTACTTC. This chain connects TRBV2 to TRBJ2-7; TRBD2 is a possible D gene (5 bases). Germline V lookup: CDR1 SNHLY, CDR2 FYNNEI. The CDR3 has 15 residues. V lost 4 bases and J 2 bases, leaving 15 bases between the germline ends.

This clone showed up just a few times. In DNA form, the CDR3 reads TGTGCCAGCAGTGAAGCGTCGGGACAGATGGGCTACACCTTC. Its translation is CASSEASGQMGYTF. The chain employs TRBV6-1 and TRBJ1-2; 7 bases match TRBD1. CDR3 length: 14 amino acids. J was trimmed by 8 bases and V by 0 bases; bases with no gene match: 6. Germline CDR1 is MNHNS and CDR2 is SASEGT.

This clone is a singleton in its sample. CDR3 nucleotide sequence: TGCGCCAGCAGACTAGCGGGGGACAATGAGCAGTTCTTC. Translation gives CASRLAGDNEQFF. The chain has TRBV10-2 and TRBJ2-1; 11 nucleotides agree with TRBD2. Germline V CDR1 and CDR2: WSHSY, SAAADI. The CDR3 contains 13 residues. Trimming at V came to 6 bases and at J to 5 bases, leaving 0 bases not matched to a gene.

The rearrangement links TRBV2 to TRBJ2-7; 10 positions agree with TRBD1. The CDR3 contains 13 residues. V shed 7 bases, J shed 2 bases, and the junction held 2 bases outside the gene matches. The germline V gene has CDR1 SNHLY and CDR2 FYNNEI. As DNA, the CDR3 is TGTGCCAGCATCGGACAGGGGGCCTACGAGCAGTACTTC. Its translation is CASIGQGAYEQYF.

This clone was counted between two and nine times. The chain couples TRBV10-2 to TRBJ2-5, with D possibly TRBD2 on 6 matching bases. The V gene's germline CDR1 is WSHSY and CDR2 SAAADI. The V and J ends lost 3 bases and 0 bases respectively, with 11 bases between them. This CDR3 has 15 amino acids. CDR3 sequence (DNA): TGCGCCAGCAGTGATCTTCGGAGGGACCAAGAGACCCAGTACTTC. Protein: CASSDLRRDQETQYF.

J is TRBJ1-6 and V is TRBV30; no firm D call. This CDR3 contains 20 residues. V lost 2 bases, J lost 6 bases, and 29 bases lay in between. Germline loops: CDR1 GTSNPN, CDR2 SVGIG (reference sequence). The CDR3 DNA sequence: TGTGCCTGGAGTTTTACCCGCTCCCGGAGTCGTCAAGTTTCTAATTCACCCCTCCACTTT. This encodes CAWSFTRSRSRQVSNSPLHF. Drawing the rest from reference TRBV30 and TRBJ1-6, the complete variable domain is SQTIHQWPATLVQPVGSPLSLECTVEGTSNPNLYWYRQAAGRGLQLLFYSVGIGQISSEVPQNLSASRPQDRQFILSSKKLLLSDSGFYLCAWSFTRSRSRQVSNSPLHFGNGTRLTVT.

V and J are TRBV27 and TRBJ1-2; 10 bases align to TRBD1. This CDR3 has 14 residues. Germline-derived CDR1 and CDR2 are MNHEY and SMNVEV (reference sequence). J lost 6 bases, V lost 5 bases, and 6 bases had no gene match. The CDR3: CASSLAGTGDGYTF. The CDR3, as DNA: TGTGCCAGCAGTCTCGCCGGGACAGGGGATGGCTACACCTTC.